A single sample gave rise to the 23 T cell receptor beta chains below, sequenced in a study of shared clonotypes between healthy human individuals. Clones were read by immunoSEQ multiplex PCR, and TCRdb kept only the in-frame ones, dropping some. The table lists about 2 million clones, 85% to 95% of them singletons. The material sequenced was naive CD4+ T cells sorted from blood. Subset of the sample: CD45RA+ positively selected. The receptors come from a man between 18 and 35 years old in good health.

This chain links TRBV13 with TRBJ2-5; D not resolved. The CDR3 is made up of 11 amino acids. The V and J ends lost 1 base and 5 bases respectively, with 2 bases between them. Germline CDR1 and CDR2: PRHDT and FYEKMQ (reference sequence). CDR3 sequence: CASSLVETQYF. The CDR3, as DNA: TGTGCCAGCAGCTTAGTCGAGACCCAGTACTTC.

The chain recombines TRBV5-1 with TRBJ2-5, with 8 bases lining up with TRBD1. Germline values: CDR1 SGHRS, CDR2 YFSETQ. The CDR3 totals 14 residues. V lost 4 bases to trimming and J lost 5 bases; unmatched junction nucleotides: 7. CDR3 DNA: TGCGCCAGCAGCACCGGACAGGGATCCGAGACCCAGTACTTC. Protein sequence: CASSTGQGSETQYF.

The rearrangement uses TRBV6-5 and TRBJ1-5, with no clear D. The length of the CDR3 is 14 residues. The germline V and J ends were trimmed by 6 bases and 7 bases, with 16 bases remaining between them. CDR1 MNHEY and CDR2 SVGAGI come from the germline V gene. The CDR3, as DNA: TGTGCCAGCAGCCAAGGGAGGGAATCCCAGCCCCAGCATTTT. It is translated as CASSQGRESQPQHF.

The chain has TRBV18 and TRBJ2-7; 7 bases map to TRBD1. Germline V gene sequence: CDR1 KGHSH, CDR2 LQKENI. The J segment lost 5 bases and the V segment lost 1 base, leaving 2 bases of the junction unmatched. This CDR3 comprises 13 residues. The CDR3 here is CASSPRGGHEQYF. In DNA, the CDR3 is TGTGCCAGCTCACCACGAGGGGGCCACGAGCAGTACTTC.

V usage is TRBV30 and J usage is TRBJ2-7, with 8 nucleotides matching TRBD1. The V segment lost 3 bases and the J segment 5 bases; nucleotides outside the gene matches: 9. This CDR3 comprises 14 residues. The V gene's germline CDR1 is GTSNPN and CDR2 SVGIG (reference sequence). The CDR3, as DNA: TGTGCCTGGAGCCAATTGGACAGGGACAACGAGCAGTACTTC. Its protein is CAWSQLDRDNEQYF.

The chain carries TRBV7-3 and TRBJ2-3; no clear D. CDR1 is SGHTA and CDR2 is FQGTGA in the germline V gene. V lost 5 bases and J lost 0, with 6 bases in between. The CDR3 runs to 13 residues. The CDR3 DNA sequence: TGTGCCAGCAGCCACCTCAGCACAGATACGCAGTATTTT. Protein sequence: CASSHLSTDTQYF.

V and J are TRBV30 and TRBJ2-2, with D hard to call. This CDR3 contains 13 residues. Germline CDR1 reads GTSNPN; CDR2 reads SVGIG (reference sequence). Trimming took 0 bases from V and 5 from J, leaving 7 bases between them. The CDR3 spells CAWSVRKTGELFF. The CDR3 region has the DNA TGTGCCTGGAGTGTACGGAAAACCGGGGAGCTGTTTTTT.

CDR3 residues: CASSTGLAGDRETQYF. For the CDR3, the DNA is TGCGCCAGCAGCACGGGACTAGCGGGGGACCGGGAGACCCAGTACTTC. The chain recombines TRBV5-1 with TRBJ2-5; 14 bases are a match to TRBD2. This CDR3 region has 16 residues. Germline assignment: CDR1 SGHRS and CDR2 YFSETQ. V dropped 4 bases and J dropped 5; count of bases not matched to a gene: 7.

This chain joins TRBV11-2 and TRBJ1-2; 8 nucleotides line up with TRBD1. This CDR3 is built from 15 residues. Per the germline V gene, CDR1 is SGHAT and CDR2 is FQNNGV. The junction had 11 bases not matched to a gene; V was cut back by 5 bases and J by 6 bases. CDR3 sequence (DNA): TGTGCCAGCAGCATAAGGGCAGGGGGCTACCATGGCTACACCTTC. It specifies CASSIRAGGYHGYTF.

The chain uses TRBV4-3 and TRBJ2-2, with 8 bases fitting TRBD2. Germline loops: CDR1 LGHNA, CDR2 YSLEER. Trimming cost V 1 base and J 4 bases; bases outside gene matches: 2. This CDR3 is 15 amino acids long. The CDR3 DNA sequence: TGCGCCAGCAGCCAAGCGGGAGGGGTCACCGGGGAGCTGTTTTTT. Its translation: CASSQAGGVTGELFF.

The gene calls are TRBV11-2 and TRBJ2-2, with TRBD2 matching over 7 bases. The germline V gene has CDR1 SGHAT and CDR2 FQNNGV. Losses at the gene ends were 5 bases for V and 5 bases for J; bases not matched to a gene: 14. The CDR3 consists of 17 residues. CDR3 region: CASSRTAGAPSTGELFF. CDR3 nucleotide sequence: TGTGCCAGCAGCCGAACGGCGGGAGCCCCCTCGACCGGGGAGCTGTTTTTT.

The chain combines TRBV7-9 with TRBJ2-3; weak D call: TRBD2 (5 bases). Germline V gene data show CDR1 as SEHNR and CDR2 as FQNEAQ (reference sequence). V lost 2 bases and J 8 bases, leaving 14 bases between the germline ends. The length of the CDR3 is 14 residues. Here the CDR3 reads CASSLPSGSGTQYF. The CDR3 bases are TGTGCCAGCAGCTTACCAAGCGGCTCGGGTACGCAGTATTTT.

The CDR3 bases are TGTGCCAGCAGTGACATGAGGGCTGATGAAAAACTGTTTTTT. Its protein is CASSDMRADEKLFF. The rearrangement uses TRBV25-1 and TRBJ1-4; D is undetermined. Germline V gene sequence: CDR1 MGHDK, CDR2 SYGVNS. Trimming removed 3 bases at V and 6 bases at J, with 11 bases between. The CDR3 spans 14 residues.

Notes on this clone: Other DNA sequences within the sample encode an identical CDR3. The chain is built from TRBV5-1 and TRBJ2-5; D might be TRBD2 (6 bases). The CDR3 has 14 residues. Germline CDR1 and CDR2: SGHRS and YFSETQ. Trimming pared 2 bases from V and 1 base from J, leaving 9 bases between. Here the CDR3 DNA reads TGCGCCAGCAGCTTAGGAGGGGCCCAAGAGACCCAGTACTTC. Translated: CASSLGGAQETQYF.

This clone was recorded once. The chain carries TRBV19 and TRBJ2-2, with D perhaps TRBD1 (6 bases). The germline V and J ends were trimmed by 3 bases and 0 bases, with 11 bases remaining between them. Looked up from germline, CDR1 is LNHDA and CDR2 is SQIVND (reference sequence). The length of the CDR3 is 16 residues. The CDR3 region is CASSIPQGTNTGELFF. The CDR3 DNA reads TGTGCCAGTAGTATCCCCCAGGGGACGAACACCGGGGAGCTGTTTTTT.

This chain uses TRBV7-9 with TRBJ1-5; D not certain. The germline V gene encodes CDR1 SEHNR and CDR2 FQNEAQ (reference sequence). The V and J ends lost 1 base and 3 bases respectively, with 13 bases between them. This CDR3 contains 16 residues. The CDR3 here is CASSLGGGRDNQPQHF. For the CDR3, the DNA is TGTGCCAGCAGCTTAGGGGGAGGGAGGGACAATCAGCCCCAGCATTTT.

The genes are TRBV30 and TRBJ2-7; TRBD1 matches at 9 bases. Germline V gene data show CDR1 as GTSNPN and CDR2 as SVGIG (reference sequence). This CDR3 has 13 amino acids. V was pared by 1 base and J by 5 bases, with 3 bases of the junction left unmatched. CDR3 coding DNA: TGTGCCTGGAGTGGGGGGACAGGGAACGAGCAGTACTTC. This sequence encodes CAWSGGTGNEQYF.

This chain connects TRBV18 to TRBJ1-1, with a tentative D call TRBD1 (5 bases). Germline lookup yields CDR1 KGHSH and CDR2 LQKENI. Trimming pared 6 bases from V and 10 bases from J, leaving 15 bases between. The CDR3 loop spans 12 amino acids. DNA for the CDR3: TGTGCCAGCTCGTCCTCGGGGGAAACAGCTTTCTTT. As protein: CASSSSGETAFF. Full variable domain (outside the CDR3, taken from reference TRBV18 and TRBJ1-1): NAGVMQNPRHLVRRRGQEARLRCSPMKGHSHVYWYRQLPEEGLKFMVYLQKENIIDESGMPKERFSAEFPKEGPSILRIQQVVRGDSAAYFCASSSSGETAFFGQGTRLTVV.

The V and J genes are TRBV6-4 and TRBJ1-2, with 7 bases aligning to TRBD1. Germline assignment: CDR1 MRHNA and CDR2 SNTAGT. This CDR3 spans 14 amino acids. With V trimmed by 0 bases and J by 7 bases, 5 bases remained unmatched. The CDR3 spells CASSDSRGPGGYTF. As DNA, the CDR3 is TGTGCCAGCAGTGACTCGAGGGGGCCGGGTGGCTACACCTTC.

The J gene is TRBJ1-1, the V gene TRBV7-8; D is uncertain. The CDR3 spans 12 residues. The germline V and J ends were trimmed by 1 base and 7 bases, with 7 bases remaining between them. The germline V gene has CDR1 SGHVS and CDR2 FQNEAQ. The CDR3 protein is CASSLVRGEAFF. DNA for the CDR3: TGTGCCAGCAGCTTAGTACGGGGTGAAGCTTTCTTT.

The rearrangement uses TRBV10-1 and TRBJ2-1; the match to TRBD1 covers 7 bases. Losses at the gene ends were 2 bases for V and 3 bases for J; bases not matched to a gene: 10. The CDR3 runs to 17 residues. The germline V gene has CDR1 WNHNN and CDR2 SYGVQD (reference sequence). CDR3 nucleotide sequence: TGCGCCAGCAGTGAGCCCCCGGACAGGAACTACTACAATGAGCAGTTCTTC. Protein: CASSEPPDRNYYNEQFF.

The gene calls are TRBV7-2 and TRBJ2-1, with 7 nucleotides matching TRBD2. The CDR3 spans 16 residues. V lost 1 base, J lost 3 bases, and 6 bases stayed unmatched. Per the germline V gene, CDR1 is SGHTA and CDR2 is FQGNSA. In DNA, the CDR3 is TGTGCCAGCAGCTTAGGGTCCAGCGGGGTCTACAATGAGCAGTTCTTC. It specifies CASSLGSSGVYNEQFF.

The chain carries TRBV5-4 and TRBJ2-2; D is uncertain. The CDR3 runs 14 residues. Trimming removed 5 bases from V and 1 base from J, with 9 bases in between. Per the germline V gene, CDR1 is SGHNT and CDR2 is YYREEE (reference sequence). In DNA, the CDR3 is TGTGCCAGCAGTGCCAGGTTGAACACCGGGGAGCTGTTTTTT. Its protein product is CASSARLNTGELFF.